Listed here are 28 T cell receptor beta chains from one sample, sequenced in a study of T cell responses to AZD1222 COVID-19 vaccine. Clones were sequenced by immunoSEQ multiplex PCR, and TCRdb holds only the in-frame ones, with some missing. The table includes around 79,000 clones, about 91% detected once. The sample consisted of peripheral blood, taken on day 0 of AZD1222 vaccination. These receptors were collected from an adult in good health.

The rearrangement links TRBV10-1 to TRBJ2-2; TRBD2 matches at 14 bases. The CDR3 is made up of 17 amino acids. Germline assignment: CDR1 WNHNN and CDR2 SYGVQD (reference sequence). V lost 0 bases to trimming and J lost 7 bases; unmatched junction nucleotides: 4. The CDR3 here is CASSESGLAGVNGELFF. DNA for the CDR3: TGCGCCAGCAGTGAGTCGGGACTAGCGGGAGTAAACGGGGAGCTGTTTTTT.

This clone was picked up a small number of times. The chain couples TRBV10-1 to TRBJ2-1; the D gene is possibly TRBD2 (6 bases). This CDR3 is built from 13 residues. V lost 0 bases and J 9 bases, leaving 9 bases between the germline ends. The germline V gene has CDR1 WNHNN and CDR2 SYGVQD (reference sequence). The CDR3 is CASSESRTTEQFF. The CDR3 bases are TGCGCCAGCAGTGAGTCCAGGACTACTGAGCAGTTCTTC.

The CDR3 DNA reads TGTGCCAGCAGCTTAGGGACAGTGGGGGAAGAGACCCAGTACTTC. It translates to CASSLGTVGEETQYF. The chain is built from TRBV7-8 and TRBJ2-5; TRBD1 is a possible D gene (6 bases). The CDR3 is 15 residues long. V gave up 1 base and J gave up 3 bases, with 12 bases separating them. CDR1 is SGHVS, CDR2 FQNEAQ, per germline. Looking up the rest from reference TRBV7-8 and TRBJ2-5 gives the full variable domain: GAGVSQSPRYKVAKRGQDVALRCDPISGHVSLFWYQQALGQGPEFLTYFQNEAQLDKSGLPSDRFFAERPEGSVSTLKIQRTQQEDSAVYLCASSLGTVGEETQYFGPGTRLLVL.

The J gene is TRBJ2-5, the V gene TRBV27; 12 bases map to TRBD2. Germline V CDR1 and CDR2: MNHEY, SMNVEV (reference sequence). The J segment lost 3 bases and the V segment lost 4 bases, leaving 3 bases of the junction unmatched. The CDR3 sequence is 15 residues long. The CDR3 reads CASSSWTSGEETQYF. The DNA of the CDR3 is TGTGCCAGCAGTTCGTGGACTAGCGGGGAAGAGACCCAGTACTTC.

V usage is TRBV20-1 and J usage is TRBJ2-2; TRBD1 agrees at 7 bases. The CDR3 is 11 amino acids. After removal of 5 bases from V and 6 bases from J, the junction contained 0 bases not matched to a gene. Germline V gene sequence: CDR1 DFQATT, CDR2 SNEGSKA (reference sequence). This CDR3 reads CSAQGAGELFF. CDR3 nucleotide sequence: TGCAGTGCTCAGGGGGCCGGGGAGCTGTTTTTT.

The rearrangement links TRBV20-1 to TRBJ2-3, with D perhaps being TRBD1 or TRBD2 (6 bases each). CDR1 is DFQATT and CDR2 is SNEGSKA in the germline V gene (reference sequence). The CDR3 loop spans 15 amino acids. The V end lost 3 bases, the J end lost 6 bases, and 19 bases lay between the germline ends. The CDR3 DNA reads TGCAGTGCTAGTCTTCCGGGGGCATCACAGGATACGCAGTATTTT. It specifies CSASLPGASQDTQYF.

This clone occurred once. The chain couples TRBV9 to TRBJ2-3; weak D call: TRBD2 (5 bases). Looked up from germline, CDR1 is SGDLS and CDR2 is YYNGEE. The ends were cut back, 8 bases at V and 6 bases at J, with 25 bases in the middle. CDR3 length: 16 residues. This chain's CDR3 is CARGIEGGWAMDTQYF. For the CDR3, the DNA is TGTGCCAGAGGAATCGAGGGCGGGTGGGCTATGGATACGCAGTATTTT.

V gene TRBV19 combines with J gene TRBJ1-2; a weak D match, TRBD1 (5 bases). Deletions cut 10 bases from V and 4 bases from J, with 16 bases between. This CDR3 contains 13 residues. Germline V CDR1 and CDR2: LNHDA, SQIVND (reference sequence). CDR3 sequence: CATAETRAYGYTF. The CDR3 DNA reads as TGTGCCACGGCGGAGACCAGGGCCTATGGCTACACCTTC.

The V gene is TRBV28, the J gene TRBJ2-1; 9 nucleotides agree with TRBD2. The V gene end was trimmed by 2 bases and the J gene end by 5 bases; junction bases not matched to a gene: 4. This CDR3 region has 15 residues. Per germline, CDR1 MDHEN and CDR2 SYDVKM. CDR3 DNA sequence: TGTGCCAGCAGTTTAATTGCGGGAGGGCACAATGAGCAGTTCTTC. This codes for CASSLIAGGHNEQFF. Drawing the rest from reference TRBV28 and TRBJ2-1, the complete variable domain is DVKVTQSSRYLVKRTGEKVFLECVQDMDHENMFWYRQDPGLGLRLIYFSYDVKMKEKGDIPEGYSVSREKKERFSLILESASTNQTSMYLCASSLIAGGHNEQFFGPGTRLTVL.

V gene TRBV27 combines with J gene TRBJ2-2, with 7 bases aligning to TRBD1. The CDR3 loop spans 16 amino acids. Trimming took 7 bases from V and 4 from J; bases not matched to a gene: 12. The germline V gene encodes CDR1 MNHEY and CDR2 SMNVEV (reference sequence). This CDR3 reads CASNRRRDSSTGELFF. Here the CDR3 DNA reads TGTGCCAGCAATCGACGCCGGGACAGTAGCACCGGGGAGCTGTTTTTT.

The chain is built from TRBV6-2 or TRBV6-3 and TRBJ2-4, with 8 positions matching TRBD1. Losses at the gene ends were 0 bases for V and 6 bases for J; bases not matched to a gene: 7. Per the germline V gene, CDR1 is MNHEY and CDR2 is SVGEGT. This CDR3 is 16 amino acids long. CDR3 DNA: TGTGCCAGCAGTTACTCAGAGGCAGGGGGCGGAAACATTCAGTACTTC. It translates to CASSYSEAGGGNIQYF.

J is TRBJ2-7 and V is TRBV19; D not certain. Trimming pared 9 bases from V and 2 bases from J, leaving 11 bases between. Per the germline V gene, CDR1 is LNHDA and CDR2 is SQIVND (reference sequence). The CDR3 runs 12 residues. The CDR3 DNA reads TGTGCCAGCTCCACGGCCGCCTACGAGCAGTACTTC. Encoded protein: CASSTAAYEQYF. Using reference TRBV19 and TRBJ2-7 for the parts outside the CDR3, the full variable domain is DGGITQSPKYLFRKEGQNVTLSCEQNLNHDAMYWYRQDPGQGLRLIYYSQIVNDFQKGDIAEGYSVSREKKESFPLTVTSAQKNPTAFYLCASSTAAYEQYFGPGTRLTVT.

The J gene is TRBJ2-1, the V gene TRBV6-1, with TRBD1 as a possible D gene (6 bases). Germline values: CDR1 MNHNS, CDR2 SASEGT. The CDR3 has 17 amino acids. V was trimmed by 0 bases and J by 2 bases, leaving 14 bases between them. The CDR3 protein is CASSEALQGPTYNEQFF. The DNA of the CDR3 is TGTGCCAGCAGTGAAGCGCTTCAGGGGCCGACCTACAATGAGCAGTTCTTC.

Points on this clone: One junction end disagrees with the germline gene, perhaps due to a read error. J is TRBJ1-6 and V is TRBV6-1, with 8 bases lining up with TRBD1. Germline V gives CDR1 MNHNS, CDR2 SASEGT. The CDR3 is 22 amino acids. The CDR3, as DNA: TGTGCCAGCTGTGAACTGTCCCGGGACAGGCTCCCGGTACCCCACTATAATTCACCCCTCCACTTT. Translating gives CASCELSRDRLPVPHYNSPLHF.

This clone was picked up a small number of times. In nucleotides, the CDR3 is TGCGCCAGCAGTCCCATCCTCGGGGGCTACCTCAGGCCCGGGGAGCTGTTTTTT. It is translated as CASSPILGGYLRPGELFF. The chain recombines TRBV23-1 with TRBJ2-2; the D call may be TRBD1 or TRBD2 (6 bases each). TRBV23-1 qualifies as an ORF whose function is uncertain. The CDR3 spans 18 residues. Between the trimmed V and J ends, which lost 4 bases and 6 bases, there was a span of 24 bases.

The chain joins TRBV5-1 to TRBJ2-7, with 8 bases identical to TRBD2. The germline CDR1 and CDR2 sequences are SGHRS and YFSETQ. V was clipped by 0 bases and J by 4 bases; unmatched bases: 6. The CDR3 has 15 amino acids. In nucleotides, the CDR3 is TGCGCCAGCAGCTTGGGAGTAGCGGGACCTTACGAGCAGTACTTC. Translating it yields CASSLGVAGPYEQYF.

Turning to this clone: This CDR3 is also generated by other DNA sequences in the sample. The genes are TRBV5-4 and TRBJ1-2, with D perhaps TRBD1 (5 bases). This CDR3 comprises 13 residues. Trimming took 4 bases from V and 1 from J, leaving 8 bases between them. The germline gives CDR1 SGHNT, CDR2 YYREEE (reference sequence). CDR3 in DNA: TGTGCCAGCAGCGTAGACAGTAACTATGGCTACACCTTC. It codes for CASSVDSNYGYTF.

The rearrangement joins TRBV7-2 to TRBJ2-3; tentatively, D is TRBD1 or TRBD2 (7 bases each). The CDR3 extends over 14 amino acids. With 5 bases removed from V and 2 bases from J, the gap between germline ends came to 11 bases. Germline CDR1 is SGHTA and CDR2 is FQGNSA. CDR3 in amino acids: CASSQGGYTDTQYF. The DNA of the CDR3 is TGTGCCAGCAGCCAGGGGGGGTACACAGATACGCAGTATTTT.

J is TRBJ2-3 and V is TRBV6-1, with 10 positions matching TRBD1. This CDR3 has 17 residues. J lost 1 base, V lost 4 bases, and 8 bases had no gene match. Germline CDR1 reads MNHNS; CDR2 reads SASEGT. Here the CDR3 reads CASSGGTGTGGTDTQYF. Here the CDR3 DNA reads TGTGCCAGCAGTGGGGGAACCGGGACAGGGGGCACAGATACGCAGTATTTT.

The CDR3 DNA follows: TGTGCTAGTGGTTTCGAACAGGGAAGCTATGAGCAGTTCTTC. Protein product: CASGFEQGSYEQFF. The rearrangement links TRBV12-5 to TRBJ2-1; tentative D call: TRBD1 (6 bases). Germline-derived CDR1 and CDR2 are LGHNT and FRNRAP. Trimming removed 3 bases from V and 8 bases from J, with 14 bases in between. The CDR3 extends over 14 amino acids.

The chain uses TRBV4-3 and TRBJ2-2; D remains ambiguous. The germline V gene encodes CDR1 LGHNA and CDR2 YSLEER. V lost 2 bases and J lost 6, with 13 bases in between. This CDR3 has 15 amino acids. The CDR3 DNA is TGCGCCAGCAGCCAATCCTCTAGGGCGGCCGGGGAGCTGTTTTTT. Translated: CASSQSSRAAGELFF.

The chain is built from TRBV5-1 and TRBJ1-5; 8 bases are shared with TRBD1. Germline V CDR1 and CDR2: SGHRS, YFSETQ. The length of the CDR3 is 14 residues. J gave up 7 bases and V 0 bases, and 3 bases lay outside the gene matches. CDR3 region: CASSLGTGSQPQHF. The CDR3 bases are TGCGCCAGCAGCTTGGGGACAGGGTCGCAGCCCCAGCATTTT.

The gene calls are TRBV12-3 or TRBV12-4 and TRBJ1-1, with D unclear. The CDR3 covers 11 residues. The V gene lost 4 bases and the J gene lost 3 bases, with 3 bases spanning the gap. For the CDR3, the DNA is TGTGCCAGCAGTTGGGACACTGAAGCTTTCTTT. Amino acid sequence: CASSWDTEAFF.

The chain uses TRBV10-3 and TRBJ1-2; no firm D call. Looked up from germline, CDR1 is ENHRY and CDR2 is SYGVKD. V was pared by 3 bases and J by 6 bases, with 8 bases between. This CDR3 contains 12 residues. In nucleotides, the CDR3 is TGTGCCATCAGTGACTACACCGATGGCTACACCTTC. It is translated as CAISDYTDGYTF.

V gene TRBV3-1 (or the pseudogene TRBV3-2) combines with J gene TRBJ2-3; 9 bases align to TRBD2. The ends lost 1 base at V and 5 bases at J; junction bases unmatched: 7. CDR1 is LGHDT and CDR2 is YNNKEL in the germline V gene (reference sequence). The CDR3 has 16 residues. The CDR3 protein is CASSQVGGRARDTQYF. In nucleotides, the CDR3 is TGTGCCAGCAGCCAAGTCGGCGGGAGGGCGAGAGATACGCAGTATTTT.

The chain joins TRBV9 to TRBJ2-1, with D uncertain. V was cut by 4 bases and J by 8 bases, with 19 bases left in between. Germline V gene lookup returns CDR1 SGDLS and CDR2 YYNGEE. The CDR3 runs 15 residues. CDR3 nucleotide sequence: TGTGCCAGCAGCCCGGACGGGCGCTATTGGGATGAGCAGTTCTTC. Its protein is CASSPDGRYWDEQFF.

The chain combines TRBV2 with TRBJ1-1; TRBD1 matches 10 bases. V shed 6 bases, J shed 6 bases, and the junction held 10 bases outside the gene matches. The CDR3 has 15 amino acids. CDR1 SNHLY and CDR2 FYNNEI come from the germline V gene. CDR3 region: CASRLRQGARSEAFF. The DNA of the CDR3 is TGTGCCAGCAGACTTCGACAGGGGGCGCGGTCTGAAGCTTTCTTT. Based on the CDR3 plus reference TRBV2 and TRBJ1-1, the full variable domain is EPEVTQTPSHQVTQMGQEVILRCVPISNHLYFYWYRQILGQKVEFLVSFYNNEISEKSEIFDDQFSVERPDGSNFTLKIRSTKLEDSAMYFCASRLRQGARSEAFFGQGTRLTVV.

V and J are TRBV28 and TRBJ2-7, with 7 bases identical to TRBD1. CDR1 MDHEN and CDR2 SYDVKM come from the germline V gene. With 3 bases clipped from V and 2 bases from J, the junction kept 25 bases outside the gene matches. There are 21 residues in the CDR3. CDR3 residues: CASSFSVVGPATGYLPYEQYF. The CDR3 region has the DNA TGTGCCAGCAGTTTTTCGGTGGTTGGGCCGGCGACAGGGTATTTACCCTACGAGCAGTACTTC.